This entry lists 30 T cell receptor beta chains sequenced from one sample in a study of blood T cells in healthy people across ages. Next came a second PCR, run for about 7 to 12 cycles, which used a sample-barcoded 5' primer along with a J-beta primer mix. MiXCR was run by TCRdb on the 5' RACE reads, yielding one entry per CDR3 protein. The data show 950,000 to 1,200,000 distinct CDR3 sequences, roughly two fifths seen once. Sequenced input: blood. The source of these receptors is a man aged 18-30 years in good health.

The chain recombines TRBV9 with TRBJ2-4, with D perhaps TRBD1 or TRBD2 (6 bases each). The DNA end is a closer match to TRBJ2-7, so the J assignment may be wrong. The length of the CDR3 is 15 residues. CDR1 and CDR2 from the germline V gene are SGDLS and YYNGEE. CDR3 in amino acids: CASSALEGGTYEQYF. The CDR3 DNA sequence: TGTGCCAGCAGCGCCCTAGAAGGGGGGACCTACGAGCAGTACTTC.

The V and J genes are TRBV29-1 and TRBJ1-1; 7 bases map to TRBD1. Germline CDR1 and CDR2: SQVTM and ANQGSEA. V shed 3 bases and J 1 base; nucleotides not matched to a gene: 5. This CDR3 is 14 amino acids long. This chain's CDR3 is CSVEVRGRNTEAFF. The CDR3 DNA reads as TGCAGCGTTGAGGTCAGGGGGAGGAACACTGAAGCTTTCTTT.

The rearrangement links TRBV19 to TRBJ2-5; 7 bases are a match to TRBD2. Unmatched junction bases numbered 12, after V lost 6 bases and J lost 11 bases. The CDR3 is 13 residues long. Germline assignment: CDR1 LNHDA and CDR2 SQIVND (reference sequence). CDR3 amino acids: CASSGGYHNEQYF. The CDR3 region has the DNA TGTGCCAGTAGCGGGGGGTACCACAATGAGCAGTACTTC.

The J gene is TRBJ2-5, the V gene TRBV5-1; possibly TRBD1 for D (6 bases). This CDR3 comprises 15 residues. Per germline, CDR1 SGHRS and CDR2 YFSETQ. Trimming took 7 bases from V and 2 from J, leaving 18 bases between them. Here the CDR3 DNA reads TGCGCCAGCGGAAAGATAGGGGACATTCAAGAGACCCAGTACTTC. It yields the protein CASGKIGDIQETQYF.

As concerns this clonotype: This may come from a read error, since a much larger clone is one base off. This chain links TRBV7-3 with TRBJ2-7; 7 nucleotides line up with TRBD2. The CDR3 contains 15 residues. V lost 0 bases and J lost 7; bases outside the gene matches: 9. CDR1 is SGHTA and CDR2 is FQGTGA in the germline V gene. CDR3 DNA: TGTGCCAGCAGCTTAACGCCTAGCGGATACAATGAGCAGTACTTC. Amino acids: CASSLTPSGYNEQYF.

This clonotype appeared a few times. The chain recombines TRBV19 with TRBJ2-7; D perhaps matches TRBD1 (6 bases). Trimming pared 4 bases from V and 2 bases from J, leaving 15 bases between. The CDR3 consists of 15 residues. Germline-derived CDR1 and CDR2 are LNHDA and SQIVND (reference sequence). CDR3 residues: CASSTSGAPPYEQYF. CDR3 bases: TGTGCCAGTAGTACTTCAGGGGCCCCGCCCTACGAGCAGTACTTC.

This clonotype was seen more than once but under ten times. V and J are TRBV29-1 and TRBJ1-2; 8 nucleotides line up with TRBD1. CDR3 length: 13 amino acids. V trimming: 1 base; J trimming: 5 bases; junction bases outside the gene matches: 3. Germline-derived CDR1 and CDR2 are SQVTM and ANQGSEA. The CDR3 reads CSVEGRGLYGYTF. CDR3 DNA sequence: TGCAGCGTTGAAGGCAGGGGGCTATATGGCTACACCTTC.

This clonotype was observed a few times. The chain uses TRBV7-9 and TRBJ2-5, with D hard to call. Germline V gives CDR1 SEHNR, CDR2 FQNEAQ (reference sequence). Trimming removed 5 bases at V and 0 bases at J, with 13 bases between. The CDR3 is 15 amino acids. CDR3 DNA: TGTGCCAGCAGCCTCGGAGATAAGTACCAAGAGACCCAGTACTTC. Amino acid sequence: CASSLGDKYQETQYF. Supplemented by reference TRBV7-9 and TRBJ2-5, the full variable domain reads DTGVSQNPRHKITKRGQNVTFRCDPISEHNRLYWYRQTLGQGPEFLTYFQNEAQLEKSRLLSDRFSAERPKGSFSTLEIQRTEQGDSAMYLCASSLGDKYQETQYFGPGTRLLVL.

Of note for this clonotype: A much bigger clone sits one base away, suggesting this may be a read error. This chain links TRBV9 with TRBJ2-1; no clear D gene. Germline V CDR1 and CDR2: SGDLS, YYNGEE. V was trimmed by 3 bases and J by 5 bases, leaving 6 bases between them. The CDR3 sequence is 12 residues long. The CDR3 DNA reads as TGTGCCAGCAGCGCGTCCAACAATGAGCAGTTCTTC. Its protein product is CASSASNNEQFF. Based on the CDR3 plus reference TRBV9 and TRBJ2-1, the full variable domain is DSGVTQTPKHLITATGQRVTLRCSPRSGDLSVYWYQQSLDQGLQFLIQYYNGEERAKGNILERFSAQQFPDLHSELNLSSLELGDSALYFCASSASNNEQFFGPGTRLTVL.

This clonotype was seen a single time. This sequence may be a read error, since a much larger clone differs from it by one base. The chain uses TRBV7-6 and TRBJ2-7; weak D call: TRBD2 (5 bases). The V gene's germline CDR1 is SGHVS and CDR2 FNYEAQ. The CDR3 consists of 15 residues. V was pared by 2 bases and J by 7 bases, with 18 bases between. The CDR3 DNA reads as TGTGCCAGCAGCTTAATGGCTAGCTCCTACAATGAGCAGTACTTC. Its protein product is CASSLMASSYNEQYF.

The chain joins TRBV27 to TRBJ1-2; 8 bases align to TRBD1. Looked up from germline, CDR1 is MNHEY and CDR2 is SMNVEV (reference sequence). The junction had 7 bases not matched to a gene; V was cut back by 4 bases and J by 3 bases. The CDR3 is 15 amino acids. The CDR3 DNA is TGTGCCAGCAGTTCCCGGACAGGGCCCTACTATGGCTACACCTTC. Translation: CASSSRTGPYYGYTF.

The V and J genes are TRBV12-3 or TRBV12-4 and TRBJ2-1; 10 bases match TRBD2. The CDR3 spans 15 residues. V shed 6 bases, J shed 6 bases, and the junction held 8 bases outside the gene matches. The CDR3 protein is CASSSLAGALNEQFF. For the CDR3, the DNA is TGTGCCAGCAGCTCTCTAGCGGGGGCCCTCAATGAGCAGTTCTTC.

Of note for this clonotype: Relative to the germline gene, one junction end is altered; a read error may explain this. This chain joins TRBV12-3 or TRBV12-4 and TRBJ1-2; TRBD1 is a possible D gene (6 bases). This CDR3 is 19 amino acids long. The CDR3 protein is CASSLSGRGLLSPNYGHTF. CDR3 sequence (DNA): TGTGCCAGCAGTTTATCGGGCAGGGGCCTACTGTCTCCTAACTATGGCCACACCTTC.

This clonotype appeared a few times. The chain links TRBV14 to TRBJ1-1; the D is unclear. There are 15 residues in the CDR3. The V and J ends lost 0 bases and 1 base respectively, with 9 bases between them. CDR1 and CDR2 (germline): SGHDN, FVKESK. The CDR3 DNA sequence: TGTGCCAGCAGCCAAGAAAATGAGGGGAACACTGAAGCTTTCTTT. It specifies CASSQENEGNTEAFF.

J is TRBJ2-2 and V is TRBV5-1, with D perhaps being TRBD1 or TRBD2 (6 bases each). V was clipped by 4 bases and J by 0 bases, with 16 bases between them. CDR1 SGHRS and CDR2 YFSETQ come from the germline V gene. This CDR3 is 17 amino acids long. The CDR3 loop reads CASSQIPGDSNTGELFF. The CDR3 coding sequence is TGCGCCAGCAGCCAAATCCCAGGGGACTCGAACACCGGGGAGCTGTTTTTT. The full variable domain, in which reference TRBV5-1 and TRBJ2-2 provide the parts outside the CDR3, is KAGVTQTPRYLIKTRGQQVTLSCSPISGHRSVSWYQQTPGQGLQFLFEYFSETQRNKGNFPGRFSGRQFSNSRSEMNVSTLELGDSALYLCASSQIPGDSNTGELFFGEGSRLTVL.

This clonotype was observed a handful of times. The genes are TRBV7-2 and TRBJ2-2; D is unclear. Germline values: CDR1 SGHTA, CDR2 FQGNSA. Trimming left V 0 bases short and J 0 bases short, with 2 bases between. The CDR3 sequence is 14 residues long. CDR3 residues: CASSLATNTGELFF. CDR3 DNA: TGTGCCAGCAGCTTAGCTACGAACACCGGGGAGCTGTTTTTT.

This clonotype was detected a few times. V usage is TRBV20-1 and J usage is TRBJ1-1, with D possibly matching TRBD1 (5 bases). V dropped 6 bases and J dropped 3 bases, with 14 bases sitting between them. The germline V gene encodes CDR1 DFQATT and CDR2 SNEGSKA (reference sequence). The CDR3 totals 13 residues. This CDR3 reads CSAETGGYTEAFF. The CDR3 region has the DNA TGCAGTGCAGAAACAGGAGGCTACACTGAAGCTTTCTTT.

The chain has TRBV10-3 and TRBJ1-1; 8 positions agree with TRBD1. The germline gives CDR1 ENHRY, CDR2 SYGVKD. The V and J ends lost 2 bases and 0 bases, in that order; junction bases with no gene match: 2. The CDR3 covers 15 residues. CDR3 region: CAISEDRGVNTEAFF. CDR3 nucleotides: TGTGCCATCAGTGAGGACAGGGGAGTGAACACTGAAGCTTTCTTT.

This chain links TRBV6-6 with TRBJ1-1, with a weak D call TRBD1 (6 bases). V was cut by 6 bases and J by 0 bases, with 11 bases left in between. This CDR3 has 14 amino acids. The germline V gene has CDR1 MNHNY and CDR2 SVGAGI (reference sequence). CDR3 residues: CASSQGLVNTEAFF. The CDR3 nucleotides are TGTGCCAGCAGCCAGGGGTTGGTGAACACTGAAGCTTTCTTT.

As to this clonotype: One end of the junction varies from germline; a read error may be responsible. The V call is TRBV7-9, the J call TRBJ2-7, with a tentative D call TRBD2 (7 bases). This CDR3 contains 17 residues. CDR1 SEHNR and CDR2 FQNEAQ come from the germline V gene (reference sequence). As DNA, the CDR3 is TGCGCCAGCAGCTTAGTTGGCGGGGGCAGTAGCTCCTACGAGCAGTACTTC. Amino acid sequence: CASSLVGGGSSSYEQYF. Using reference TRBV7-9 and TRBJ2-7 for the parts outside the CDR3, the full variable domain is DTGVSQNPRHKITKRGQNVTFRCDPISEHNRLYWYRQTLGQGPEFLTYFQNEAQLEKSRLLSDRFSAERPKGSFSTLEIQRTEQGDSAMYLCASSLVGGGSSSYEQYFGPGTRLTVT.

The genes are TRBV2 and TRBJ1-6, with no clear D. Per the germline V gene, CDR1 is SNHLY and CDR2 is FYNNEI. Trimming removed 6 bases at V and 16 bases at J, with 10 bases between. The CDR3 runs 10 residues. This CDR3 reads CASRGIVLHF. CDR3 nucleotide sequence: TGTGCCAGCAGGGGTATCGTACTCCACTTT.

The chain uses TRBV12-3 or TRBV12-4 and TRBJ2-3; a possible D gene is TRBD2 (5 bases). The CDR3 runs 19 residues. V lost 1 base and J lost 0, with 20 bases in between. The CDR3 nucleotides read TGTGCCAGCAGTTTAGAAGTCAGCGGAACCAAAACTAGCACAGATACGCAGTATTTT. Its protein is CASSLEVSGTKTSTDTQYF.

This chain uses TRBV5-1 with TRBJ1-1; D not certain. Trimming took 2 bases from V and 1 from J, leaving 12 bases between them. This CDR3 region has 15 residues. From germline, CDR1 is SGHRS and CDR2 YFSETQ. CDR3 sequence (DNA): TGCGCCAGCAGCTTCAGCACAGATCAGAACACTGAAGCTTTCTTT. Translated, it gives CASSFSTDQNTEAFF.

This clonotype was picked up a small number of times. The J gene is TRBJ2-3, the V gene TRBV12-3 or TRBV12-4, with D possibly matching TRBD1 (6 bases). V shed 8 bases and J shed 2 bases, with 14 bases lying between them. The length of the CDR3 is 14 residues. CDR3 residues: CASQWGRDTDTQYF. Written as DNA, the CDR3 is TGTGCCAGCCAGTGGGGGCGCGACACAGATACGCAGTATTTT.

This clonotype was seen once. The chain recombines TRBV3-1 with TRBJ1-5; 9 nucleotides agree with TRBD1. V gave up 4 bases and J gave up 3 bases; unmatched junction bases: 7. This CDR3 is built from 16 residues. The germline V gene has CDR1 LGHDT and CDR2 YNNKEL (reference sequence). The CDR3 DNA sequence: TGTGCCAGCAGCCGACCGGGACAGGGTTACAATCAGCCCCAGCATTTT. As protein: CASSRPGQGYNQPQHF. The full variable domain, rest sourced from reference TRBV3-1 and TRBJ1-5, is DTAVSQTPKYLVTQMGNDKSIKCEQNLGHDTMYWYKQDSKKFLKIMFSYNNKELIINETVPNRFSPKSPDKAHLNLHINSLELGDSAVYFCASSRPGQGYNQPQHFGDGTRLSIL.

J is TRBJ1-4 and V is TRBV4-3; D gene uncertain. Germline CDR1 reads LGHNA; CDR2 reads YSLEER. Trimming removed 0 bases from V and 0 bases from J, with 14 bases in between. The CDR3 runs to 18 residues. CDR3 sequence (DNA): TGCGCCAGCAGCCAAGAAACGATAAGGGAGGCAACTAATGAAAAACTGTTTTTT. Its translation is CASSQETIREATNEKLFF.

A few counts support this clonotype. The chain carries TRBV27 and TRBJ2-3; 12 nucleotides align to TRBD1. The ends lost 1 base at V and 5 bases at J; junction bases unmatched: 4. Germline V gene lookup returns CDR1 MNHEY and CDR2 SMNVEV (reference sequence). There are 16 residues in the CDR3. CDR3 residues: CASSLLGTGGLDTQYF. The CDR3 region has the DNA TGTGCCAGCAGTTTATTGGGGACAGGGGGCCTAGATACGCAGTATTTT.

This clonotype occurred a few times. The V gene is TRBV6-5, the J gene TRBJ2-7; D perhaps matches TRBD2 (5 bases). This CDR3 is built from 15 residues. Germline V gives CDR1 MNHEY, CDR2 SVGAGI. Trimming cost V 4 bases and J 5 bases, with 18 bases left between them. The CDR3 region has the DNA TGTGCCAGCAGTTTTCGGTCGAGTGAGGGCGACGAGCAGTACTTC. The encoded protein is CASSFRSSEGDEQYF.

This clonotype was found a few times. The V gene is TRBV20-1, the J gene TRBJ2-3, with 7 bases identical to TRBD1. The ends lost 3 bases at V and 11 bases at J; junction bases unmatched: 11. The CDR3 is made up of 13 amino acids. The germline V gene encodes CDR1 DFQATT and CDR2 SNEGSKA (reference sequence). In DNA, the CDR3 is TGCAGTGCTAGGGCCTTGACAGGGCAAGGGCAGTATTTT. It is translated as CSARALTGQGQYF.

This chain connects TRBV29-1 to TRBJ2-2; no clear D. This CDR3 has 14 amino acids. Trimming took 4 bases from V and 1 from J, leaving 10 bases between them. CDR1 and CDR2 (germline): SQVTM, ANQGSEA. CDR3 amino acids: CSVVGQLNTGELFF. CDR3 coding DNA: TGCAGCGTTGTCGGGCAGTTGAACACCGGGGAGCTGTTTTTT.